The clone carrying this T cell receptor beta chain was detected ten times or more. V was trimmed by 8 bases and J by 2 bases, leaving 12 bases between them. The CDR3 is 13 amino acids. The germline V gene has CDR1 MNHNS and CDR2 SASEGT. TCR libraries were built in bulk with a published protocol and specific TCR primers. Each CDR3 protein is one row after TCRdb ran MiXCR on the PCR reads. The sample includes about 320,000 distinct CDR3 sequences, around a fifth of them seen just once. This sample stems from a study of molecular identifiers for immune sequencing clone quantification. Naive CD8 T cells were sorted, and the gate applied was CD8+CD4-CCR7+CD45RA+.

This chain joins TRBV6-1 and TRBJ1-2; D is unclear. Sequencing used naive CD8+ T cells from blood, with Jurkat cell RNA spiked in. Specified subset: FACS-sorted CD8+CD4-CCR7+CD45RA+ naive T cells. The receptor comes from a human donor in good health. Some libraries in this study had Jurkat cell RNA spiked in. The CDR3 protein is CASREDPNYGYTF. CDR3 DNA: TGTGCCAGCCGAGAGGATCCCAACTATGGCTACACCTTC.